The rows below give T cell receptor beta chains drawn from one sample of a study of blood T cell repertoires in COVID-19. Libraries were prepared by immunoSEQ multiplex PCR; TCRdb keeps only in-frame clonotypes and omits some of them. In the table there are 90,000 to 130,000 clones, 85% of which are singletons. The sequencing sample was made of peripheral blood. The receptor source for this set is a man aged 35 to 55 with acute or convalescent COVID-19. Both conserved end residues are part of each CDR3. D genes are given only for firm matches. Not all rows give a size; the values are once, few, many and, for expanded clones, a class.

length | D | J | V | size | CDR3 | DNA
16 | NA | TRBJ2-2 | TRBV7-2 | once | CASSLVYPPSTGELFF | TGTGCCAGCAGCTTAGTCTACCCTCCGAGCACCGGGGAGCTGTTTTTT
13 | TRBD2 | TRBJ2-1 | TRBV5-1 | once | CASSIGTSFEQFF | TGCGCCAGCAGCATCGGGACTAGCTTTGAGCAGTTCTTC
17 | TRBD1 | TRBJ1-4 | TRBV3-1/TRBV3-2 | NA | CASSPNRGGWSNEKLFF | TGTGCCAGCAGCCCGAACAGGGGGGGGTGGTCTAATGAAAAACTGTTTTTT
13 | NA | TRBJ1-2 | TRBV5-1 | NA | CASSLGSGYGYTF | TGCGCCAGCAGCTTGGGATCGGGGTATGGCTACACCTTC
12 | NA | TRBJ2-3 | TRBV2 | NA | CASSAERDTQYF | TGTGCCAGCAGTGCTGAGCGAGATACGCAGTATTTT
14 | NA | TRBJ2-7 | TRBV3-1/TRBV3-2 | NA | CASSQLESWRKQYF | TGTGCCAGCAGCCAACTAGAGTCCTGGCGGAAGCAGTACTTC
15 | NA | TRBJ2-7 | TRBV7-3 | NA | CASSPARASSYEQYF | TGTGCCAGCAGCCCAGCCAGGGCCTCCTCGTACGAGCAGTACTTC
13 | TRBD1 | TRBJ1-5 | TRBV6-6 | NA | CASRDRVDQPQHF | TGTGCCAGCCGGGACAGGGTGGATCAGCCCCAGCATTTT
18 | TRBD1 | TRBJ2-1 | TRBV29-1 | NA | CSGNLFTGGASSYNEQFF | TGCAGCGGGAACCTATTTACAGGGGGCGCGAGCTCCTACAATGAGCAGTTCTTC
16 | TRBD2 | TRBJ2-1 | TRBV14 | NA | CASSQVGLAGYNEQFF | TGTGCCAGCAGCCAAGTGGGACTAGCGGGCTACAATGAGCAGTTCTTC
15 | TRBD1 | TRBJ2-1 | TRBV6-5 | NA | CASGIRQGSYNEQFF | TGTGCCAGCGGGATAAGACAGGGCTCCTACAATGAGCAGTTCTTC
15 | NA | TRBJ1-4 | TRBV5-8 | NA | CASSPGRTPNEKLFF | TGTGCCAGCAGCCCAGGACGGACTCCGAATGAAAAACTGTTTTTT
11 | NA | TRBJ1-1 | TRBV30 | NA | CAWSVLAEAFF | TGTGCCTGGAGTGTACTTGCTGAAGCTTTCTTT
15 | NA | TRBJ1-5 | TRBV2 | NA | CASSESQGSRQPQHF | TGTGCCAGCAGTGAAAGCCAGGGTAGTAGGCAGCCCCAGCATTTT
15 | NA | TRBJ2-1 | TRBV11-2 | NA | CASTAPTSSYNEQFF | TGTGCCAGCACAGCCCCGACAAGTTCGTACAATGAGCAGTTCTTC
17 | TRBD1 | TRBJ2-1 | TRBV28 | NA | CASKSWPGQATYNEQFF | TGTGCCAGCAAATCATGGCCGGGACAGGCTACCTACAATGAGCAGTTCTTC
15 | NA | TRBJ1-1 | TRBV5-1 | NA | CASRPNGGFTTEAFF | TGCGCCAGTAGACCAAACGGGGGTTTTACCACTGAAGCTTTCTTT
13 | TRBD2 | TRBJ2-7 | TRBV5-6 | NA | CASSPGGVNEQYF | TGTGCCAGCAGCCCTGGGGGGGTGAACGAGCAGTACTTC
17 | TRBD2 | TRBJ2-6 | TRBV5-1 | few | CASSLGDYLSGANVLTF | TGCGCCAGCAGCTTGGGGGACTACCTCTCTGGGGCCAACGTCCTGACTTTC
14 | TRBD1 | TRBJ1-4 | TRBV18 | NA | CASSLRGRGEKLFF | TGTGCCAGCTCTCTCAGGGGGCGCGGTGAAAAACTGTTTTTT
13 | TRBD2 | TRBJ2-7 | TRBV12-3/TRBV12-4 | NA | CASSFRGGRAQYF | TGTGCCAGCAGTTTCCGGGGGGGCCGGGCGCAGTACTTC
15 | NA | TRBJ1-1 | TRBV6-6 | once | CASSYSEGPNTEAFF | TGTGCCAGCAGTTACTCGGAGGGACCGAACACTGAAGCTTTCTTT
17 | TRBD2 | TRBJ2-1 | TRBV13 | NA | CASSPRLASLNYNEQFF | TGTGCCAGCAGCCCCAGACTAGCGAGCCTTAACTACAATGAGCAGTTCTTC
13 | TRBD2 | TRBJ2-5 | TRBV12-3/TRBV12-4 | NA | CASSSGGPETQYF | TGTGCCAGCAGTTCGGGGGGGCCGGAGACCCAGTACTTC
17 | TRBD1 | TRBJ1-1 | TRBV14 | NA | CASSHQRGQKGDTEAFF | TGTGCCAGCAGCCATCAGAGGGGACAGAAGGGGGACACTGAAGCTTTCTTT
17 | TRBD2 | TRBJ2-6 | TRBV4-2 | NA | CASSQLAELSGANVLTF | TGTGCCAGCAGCCAACTAGCGGAGCTCTCTGGGGCCAACGTCCTGACTTTC
15 | TRBD1 | TRBJ1-1 | TRBV11-2 | NA | CASSRRTGRNTEAFF | TGTGCCAGCAGCCGACGGACAGGGAGGAACACTGAAGCTTTCTTT
16 | NA | TRBJ2-7 | TRBV5-6 | NA | CASSAQNRVSSYEQYF | TGTGCCAGCAGCGCCCAAAACAGGGTTAGCTCCTACGAGCAGTACTTC
13 | TRBD1 | TRBJ1-2 | TRBV12-3/TRBV12-4 | NA | CASRRGQGAGYTF | TGTGCCAGCAGAAGGGGACAGGGAGCTGGCTACACCTTC
16 | TRBD2 | TRBJ2-7 | TRBV7-2 | NA | CASSRGGAAWGYEQYF | TGTGCCAGCAGTCGCGGGGGGGCCGCTTGGGGGTACGAGCAGTACTTC
16 | TRBD2 | TRBJ2-2 | TRBV19 | NA | CASSQGLAGFTGELFF | TGTGCCAGTAGTCAGGGACTAGCGGGATTCACCGGGGAGCTGTTTTTT
15 | TRBD1 | TRBJ2-3 | TRBV5-4 | NA | CASSSRQGRTDTQYF | TGTGCCAGCAGCTCCCGACAGGGGCGCACAGATACGCAGTATTTT
16 | TRBD2 | TRBJ2-2 | TRBV5-5 | once | CASSHSGRGRAGELFF | TGTGCCAGCAGCCATAGCGGGAGAGGTCGTGCCGGGGAGCTGTTTTTT
16 | TRBD1 | TRBJ1-4 | TRBV9 | few | CASSVAEGQGGSKLFF | TGTGCCAGCAGCGTAGCCGAAGGGCAGGGGGGATCCAAACTGTTTTTT
13 | TRBD1 | TRBJ1-2 | TRBV28 | NA | CASSLTGIYGYTF | TGTGCCAGCAGTTTGACAGGGATCTATGGCTACACCTTC
14 | NA | TRBJ1-5 | TRBV12-5 | NA | CASGLGGVNQPQHF | TGTGCTAGTGGTTTGGGCGGGGTGAATCAGCCCCAGCATTTT
12 | TRBD2 | TRBJ2-5 | TRBV7-9 | NA | CASSLQRGPEYF | TGTGCCAGCAGCCTCCAGCGGGGGCCGGAGTACTTC
13 | NA | TRBJ2-1 | TRBV7-9 | NA | CASSSGLWNEQFF | TGTGCCAGCAGCTCAGGACTGTGGAATGAGCAGTTCTTC
16 | NA | TRBJ1-6 | TRBV25-1 | NA | CASSDPPTGEDSPLHF | TGTGCCAGCAGTGATCCCCCGACAGGAGAGGATTCACCCCTCCACTTT
14 | NA | TRBJ2-3 | TRBV12-5 | NA | CASGLSTSTDTQYF | TGTGCTAGTGGTTTGAGTACTAGCACAGATACGCAGTATTTT
14 | TRBD1 | TRBJ1-5 | TRBV3-1/TRBV3-2 | few | CASSHTGGNQPQHF | TGTGCCAGCAGCCACACAGGGGGCAATCAGCCCCAGCATTTT
15 | TRBD1 | TRBJ1-4 | TRBV6-5 | once | CASRGLGTGEEKLFF | TGTGCCAGCAGGGGCCTGGGGACAGGGGAAGAAAAACTGTTTTTT
17 | TRBD2 | TRBJ2-1 | TRBV9 | NA | CASSVGTSGRAGNEQFF | TGTGCCAGCAGCGTTGGGACTAGCGGGAGGGCCGGTAATGAGCAGTTCTTC
14 | TRBD1 | TRBJ2-1 | TRBV18 | NA | CASSQTGYYNEQFF | TGTGCCAGCTCACAGACAGGGTACTACAATGAGCAGTTCTTC
16 | TRBD2 | TRBJ2-7 | TRBV19 | NA | CASSPQLAGGTYEQYF | TGTGCCAGTAGTCCCCAACTAGCGGGAGGAACATACGAGCAGTACTTC
14 | TRBD1 | TRBJ1-2 | TRBV6-5 | NA | CASSYTGTGAGYTF | TGTGCCAGCAGTTACACCGGGACAGGGGCCGGCTACACCTTC
14 | NA | TRBJ2-1 | TRBV7-2 | NA | CASSSPQTYNEQFF | TGTGCCAGCAGCTCTCCCCAGACTTACAATGAGCAGTTCTTC
13 | NA | TRBJ1-1 | TRBV6-5 | NA | CASTSHRNTEAFF | TGTGCCAGCACCTCACACAGGAACACTGAAGCTTTCTTT
16 | NA | TRBJ1-3 | TRBV9 | NA | CASSVDEGNAGNTIYF | TGTGCCAGCAGCGTAGATGAGGGTAACGCTGGAAACACCATATATTTT
12 | NA | TRBJ1-2 | TRBV6-5 | NA | CASNGGAVGYTF | TGTGCCAGCAATGGGGGCGCGGTGGGCTACACCTTC
14 | NA | TRBJ1-3 | TRBV14 | NA | CASSLDTSGNTIYF | TGTGCCAGCAGCCTGGACACCTCTGGAAACACCATATATTTT
15 | TRBD2 | TRBJ2-1 | TRBV7-7 | NA | CASSLAGVGFSEQFF | TGTGCTAGCAGCTTAGCGGGAGTGGGGTTCAGTGAGCAGTTCTTC
18 | NA | TRBJ2-3 | TRBV2 | NA | CASSDHVQRMLLTDTQYF | TGTGCCAGCAGTGATCACGTCCAGCGAATGCTCCTGACAGATACGCAGTATTTT
11 | TRBD1 | TRBJ1-2 | TRBV28 | NA | CASQGARGYTF | TGTGCCAGCCAGGGGGCGCGTGGCTACACCTTC
14 | NA | TRBJ1-1 | TRBV10-3 | NA | CAISGGMEGTEAFF | TGTGCCATCAGTGGGGGGATGGAGGGCACTGAAGCTTTCTTT